The present entry profiles one T cell receptor (beta chain) with its context. The antigen is not known. These data are taken from a study of PD-1 blockade in classical Hodgkin lymphoma. General study points: Healthy donors reportedly exceeded newly diagnosed patients in baseline TCR diversity.

TCRdb keeps only in-frame clones here, not all; method: immunoSEQ multiplex PCR. This sample has about 46,000 clones, with around three quarters found just once. J was trimmed by 1 base and V by 0 bases; bases with no gene match: 0. Per the germline V gene, CDR1 is LGHNA and CDR2 is YSLEER. This CDR3 contains 15 residues. Relapses following autologous stem cell transplantation were seen in all patients, with brentuximab vedotin exposure varying. The TCR was taken from a human donor with classical Hodgkin lymphoma. The sequenced sample was peripheral blood mononuclear cells (PBMCs), obtained before the second cycle of nivolumab. The chain recombines TRBV4-3 with TRBJ2-7; the match to TRBD2 covers 10 bases. CDR3 coding DNA: TGCGCCAGCAGCCAAGAAGCGGGGGGGTCCTACGAGCAGTACTTC. Translated: CASSQEAGGSYEQYF.